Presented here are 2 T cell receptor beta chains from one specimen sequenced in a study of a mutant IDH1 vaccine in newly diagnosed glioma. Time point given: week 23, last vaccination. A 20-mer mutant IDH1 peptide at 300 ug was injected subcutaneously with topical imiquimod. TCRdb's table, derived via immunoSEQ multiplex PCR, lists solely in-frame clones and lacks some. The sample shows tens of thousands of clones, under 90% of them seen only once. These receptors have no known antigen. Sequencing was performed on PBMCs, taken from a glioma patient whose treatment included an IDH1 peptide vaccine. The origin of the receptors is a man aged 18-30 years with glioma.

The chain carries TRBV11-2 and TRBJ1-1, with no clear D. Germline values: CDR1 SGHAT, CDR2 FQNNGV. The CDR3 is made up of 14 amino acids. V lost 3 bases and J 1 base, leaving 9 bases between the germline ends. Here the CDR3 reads CASSFGSRNTEAFF. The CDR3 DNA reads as TGTGCCAGCAGCTTTGGCAGTAGGAACACTGAAGCTTTCTTT.

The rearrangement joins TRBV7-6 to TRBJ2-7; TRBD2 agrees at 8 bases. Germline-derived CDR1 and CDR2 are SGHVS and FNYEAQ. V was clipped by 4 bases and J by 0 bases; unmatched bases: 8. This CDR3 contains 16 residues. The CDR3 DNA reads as TGTGCCAGCAGCTGGGACCCTAGCGGGTCCTCCTACGAGCAGTACTTC. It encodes CASSWDPSGSSYEQYF.